The 3 T cell receptor beta chains below all came from one sample that was sequenced in a study of T cells in Graves' hyperthyroidism and ophthalmopathy. TCR beta CDR3 regions were amplified from RNA transcripts. Carried out on the TCR CDR3, a first-round RT-PCR used the HTBI primer set. TCRdb re-derived calls from the multiplex PCR reads in MiXCR, one entry per CDR3 protein. The data contain about 400,000 distinct CDR3 sequences, around 14% of them singletons. The sequenced sample was blood. The receptors were sampled from a woman between 18 and 29 years old with Graves' hyperthyroidism that later progressed to Graves' ophthalmopathy.

V usage is TRBV5-6 and J usage is TRBJ2-7, with 8 bases that match TRBD1. V shed 4 bases, J shed 2 bases, and the junction held 8 bases outside the gene matches. From germline, CDR1 is SGHDT and CDR2 YYEEEE. CDR3 length equals 15 residues. The CDR3 loop reads CASSAPRTGTYEQYF. CDR3 bases: TGTGCCAGCAGCGCCCCTAGGACAGGGACCTACGAGCAGTACTTC.

In its sample, this clonotype was seen many times. The genes are TRBV30 and TRBJ2-1, with 7 bases lining up with TRBD2. Germline lookup yields CDR1 GTSNPN and CDR2 SVGIG (reference sequence). The J segment lost 2 bases and the V segment lost 3 bases, leaving 1 base of the junction unmatched. This CDR3 contains 13 residues. CDR3 amino acids: CAWRLAPYNEQFF. The CDR3 DNA is TGTGCCTGGAGACTAGCGCCCTACAATGAGCAGTTCTTC.

V usage is TRBV6-5 and J usage is TRBJ2-2; tentative D call: TRBD1 (5 bases). The V gene lost 0 bases and the J gene lost 4 bases, with 6 bases spanning the gap. In germline, CDR1 is MNHEY, CDR2 SVGAGI. The CDR3 consists of 14 residues. CDR3 nucleotides: TGTGCCAGCAGTTACTCCACAGGCACCGGGGAGCTGTTTTTT. Encoded protein: CASSYSTGTGELFF.